One and the same sample provided the 27 T cell receptor beta chains below, sequenced in a study of blood T cell repertoires in COVID-19. Produced via immunoSEQ multiplex PCR; TCRdb's table is partial and in-frame only. The table has some 300,000 clones, around 92% seen once. Sequenced sample: PBMCs or T cells enriched from blood (not recorded which). These receptors all stem from a woman between 45 and 60 years old who had been exposed to COVID-19.

This chain connects TRBV29-1 to TRBJ1-2; D unclear. The germline V gene has CDR1 SQVTM and CDR2 ANQGSEA. V lost 6 bases and J lost 3, with 8 bases in between. This CDR3 comprises 11 residues. CDR3 protein: CSVETDYGYTF. The DNA for the CDR3 is TGCAGCGTGGAAACGGACTATGGCTACACCTTC.

This clone was seen just once. The chain has TRBV15 and TRBJ1-5, with D possibly matching TRBD1 (6 bases). V was trimmed by 0 bases and J by 8 bases, leaving 20 bases between them. Germline CDR1 LNHNV, CDR2 YYDKDF (reference sequence). The CDR3 contains 17 residues. CDR3 sequence: CATSRDYSTNRDEPQHF. The CDR3 DNA reads as TGTGCCACCAGCAGAGATTATAGTACCAACAGGGATGAGCCCCAGCATTTT.

This clone appeared a few times. V is TRBV19 and J is TRBJ1-6; 7 bases fit TRBD1. V was clipped by 5 bases and J by 7 bases; unmatched bases: 11. Germline-derived CDR1 and CDR2 are LNHDA and SQIVND (reference sequence). This CDR3 is 16 amino acids long. CDR3 amino acids: CASSVILGTENSPLHF. CDR3 bases: TGTGCCAGTAGTGTGATTCTCGGGACAGAGAATTCACCCCTCCACTTT. Together with reference TRBV19 and TRBJ1-6, the CDR3 gives the full variable domain: DGGITQSPKYLFRKEGQNVTLSCEQNLNHDAMYWYRQDPGQGLRLIYYSQIVNDFQKGDIAEGYSVSREKKESFPLTVTSAQKNPTAFYLCASSVILGTENSPLHFGNGTRLTVT.

This chain joins TRBV18 and TRBJ2-7; TRBD1 matches 9 bases. The V gene end was trimmed by 2 bases and the J gene end by 3 bases; junction bases not matched to a gene: 11. Germline V lookup: CDR1 KGHSH, CDR2 LQKENI. The CDR3 spans 17 residues. The CDR3 sequence is CASSPANPGQGLYEQYF. The CDR3, as DNA: TGTGCCAGCTCACCAGCAAACCCGGGACAGGGCCTCTACGAGCAGTACTTC. Combining the CDR3 with reference TRBV18 and TRBJ2-7 gives the whole variable domain NAGVMQNPRHLVRRRGQEARLRCSPMKGHSHVYWYRQLPEEGLKFMVYLQKENIIDESGMPKERFSAEFPKEGPSILRIQQVVRGDSAAYFCASSPANPGQGLYEQYFGPGTRLTVT.

The chain has TRBV4-1 and TRBJ1-5, with D perhaps matching TRBD1 (6 bases). V lost 6 bases, J lost 1 base, and 13 bases lay in between. The CDR3 consists of 15 residues. Germline lookup yields CDR1 MGHRA and CDR2 YSYEKL. In DNA form, the CDR3 reads TGCGCCAGCAGGCCAGGGGACGGCAGCAATCAGCCCCAGCATTTT. Translated: CASRPGDGSNQPQHF.

Here the CDR3 reads CASSDSSGGYEQYF. Here the CDR3 DNA reads TGTGCCAGCAGTGACTCCTCAGGGGGCTACGAGCAGTACTTC. The chain has TRBV6-4 and TRBJ2-7; 7 positions match TRBD1. Germline values: CDR1 MRHNA, CDR2 SNTAGT. The junction had 2 bases not matched to a gene; V was cut back by 0 bases and J by 3 bases. The CDR3 totals 14 residues.

The chain couples TRBV4-1 to TRBJ2-2, with 10 bases aligning to TRBD2. The germline gives CDR1 MGHRA, CDR2 YSYEKL. CDR3 length: 17 amino acids. Losses at the gene ends were 6 bases for V and 5 bases for J; bases not matched to a gene: 12. DNA of the CDR3: TGCGCCAGCAGGCAGGAGCCACTAGCGGGGCGGACCGGGGAGCTGTTTTTT. As protein: CASRQEPLAGRTGELFF.

This sequence joins TRBV6-5 and TRBJ2-4, with D maybe TRBD2 (6 bases). This CDR3 has 12 residues. From germline, CDR1 is MNHEY and CDR2 SVGAGI. V was trimmed by 2 bases and J by 9 bases, leaving 8 bases between them. In DNA form, the CDR3 reads TGTGCCAGCAGTTACCCGGGACTCATTCAGTACTTC. Residues: CASSYPGLIQYF.

The genes are TRBV5-1 and TRBJ2-5, with 12 bases that match TRBD1. Germline V gene data show CDR1 as SGHRS and CDR2 as YFSETQ. The junction had 4 bases not matched to a gene; V was cut back by 4 bases and J by 0 bases. The CDR3 length is 16 residues. This CDR3 reads CASSTGTGGHQETQYF. The CDR3 coding sequence is TGCGCCAGCAGCACAGGGACAGGGGGCCACCAAGAGACCCAGTACTTC.

In the case of this clone: One junction end disagrees with the germline gene, perhaps due to a read error. The rearrangement uses TRBV7-7 and TRBJ2-6, with a possible D match to TRBD2 (7 bases). The germline V gene has CDR1 SSHAT and CDR2 FNYEAQ (reference sequence). The CDR3 length is 17 residues. The CDR3 region has the DNA TGTGCTAGCAGCTTTGAGGGGGGGATCTCCGGGGCCAACGTCCTGACTTTC. This encodes CASSFEGGISGANVLTF.

The V gene is TRBV5-6, the J gene TRBJ1-6, with unresolved D. Germline V gives CDR1 SGHDT, CDR2 YYEEEE. CDR3 length: 17 residues. Deletions cut 0 bases from V and 9 bases from J, with 19 bases between. CDR3 sequence: CASSLDSLTLMGSPLHF. The CDR3 DNA follows: TGTGCCAGCAGCTTGGACAGTTTGACCCTTATGGGTTCACCCCTCCACTTT.

The J gene is TRBJ2-7, the V gene TRBV3-1 (or the pseudogene TRBV3-2), with D possibly matching TRBD2 (5 bases). Germline CDR1 LGHDT, CDR2 YNNKEL (reference sequence). V lost 1 base and J 1 base, leaving 8 bases between the germline ends. The CDR3 is made up of 14 amino acids. The CDR3 here is CASSQGTASYEQYF. The DNA of the CDR3 is TGTGCCAGCAGCCAAGGGACTGCATCCTACGAGCAGTACTTC.

This sequence joins TRBV7-2 and TRBJ1-3; D gene ambiguous. The germline V gene encodes CDR1 SGHTA and CDR2 FQGNSA. The CDR3 loop spans 15 amino acids. With 4 bases removed from V and 4 bases from J, the gap between germline ends came to 14 bases. The CDR3 sequence: CASSSASGSGNTIYF. The DNA for the CDR3 is TGTGCCAGCAGCTCAGCCTCGGGGTCCGGAAACACCATATATTTT.

The V gene is TRBV19, the J gene TRBJ1-1; 7 bases line up with TRBD1. The CDR3 has 19 residues. The germline V gene has CDR1 LNHDA and CDR2 SQIVND (reference sequence). V shed 7 bases, J shed 0 bases, and the junction held 20 bases outside the gene matches. The CDR3 region has the DNA TGTGCCAGTAAGCCGACGAAAAGGGGGCAACCCAATATGAACACTGAAGCTTTCTTT. The encoded protein is CASKPTKRGQPNMNTEAFF.

The V and J genes are TRBV7-9 and TRBJ2-7; no definite D call. CDR1 and CDR2 from the germline V gene are SEHNR and FQNEAQ (reference sequence). CDR3 length: 11 amino acids. Trimming removed 5 bases from V and 3 bases from J, with 5 bases in between. The CDR3 DNA reads TGTGCCAGCAGCGAGGTCTACGAGCAGTACTTC. Residues: CASSEVYEQYF.

V and J are TRBV7-2 and TRBJ1-2; no clear D gene. The germline V gene has CDR1 SGHTA and CDR2 FQGNSA. CDR3 length: 13 amino acids. Deletions cut 4 bases from V and 6 bases from J, with 12 bases between. The CDR3 sequence: CASSSGYLDGYTF. CDR3 in DNA: TGTGCCAGCAGCTCCGGGTATTTGGATGGCTACACCTTC.

The CDR3 region is CASSLGASGGPSYEQYF. CDR3 nucleotides: TGTGCCAGCAGCTTGGGTGCTAGCGGGGGTCCTTCCTACGAGCAGTACTTC. The rearrangement links TRBV5-6 to TRBJ2-7, with 10 nucleotides matching TRBD2. Germline assignment: CDR1 SGHDT and CDR2 YYEEEE. This CDR3 region has 17 residues. V lost 0 bases, J lost 1 base, and 7 bases stayed unmatched. Looking up the rest from reference TRBV5-6 and TRBJ2-7 gives the full variable domain: DAGVTQSPTHLIKTRGQQVTLRCSPKSGHDTVSWYQQALGQGPQFIFQYYEEEERQRGNFPDRFSGHQFPNYSSELNVNALLLGDSALYLCASSLGASGGPSYEQYFGPGTRLTVT.

The rearrangement links TRBV19 to TRBJ2-7, with 10 positions matching TRBD1. CDR1 is LNHDA, CDR2 SQIVND, per germline (reference sequence). The CDR3 is made up of 15 amino acids. The junction had 5 bases not matched to a gene; V was cut back by 3 bases and J by 3 bases. CDR3 residues: CASSIRDRGYYEQYF. DNA for the CDR3: TGTGCCAGTAGTATTCGGGACAGGGGTTACTACGAGCAGTACTTC.

This clone was counted once. The V call is TRBV3-1 (or the pseudogene TRBV3-2), the J call TRBJ2-5, with D possibly matching TRBD1 (7 bases). CDR3 length: 16 residues. CDR1 and CDR2 from the germline V gene are LGHDT and YNNKEL (reference sequence). V lost 4 bases and J 3 bases, leaving 18 bases between the germline ends. The CDR3 loop is CASSPGGRGGKETQYF. For the CDR3, the DNA is TGTGCCAGCAGCCCAGGGGGAAGGGGAGGAAAAGAGACCCAGTACTTC.

V and J are TRBV29-1 and TRBJ2-3; 9 bases align to TRBD1. V lost 7 bases, J lost 6 bases, and 11 bases stayed unmatched. Germline CDR1 and CDR2: SQVTM and ANQGSEA. The CDR3 runs 14 residues. The CDR3 reads CSGIQGALTDTQYF. In DNA, the CDR3 is TGCAGCGGAATACAGGGGGCCTTGACGGATACGCAGTATTTT.

V gene TRBV7-2 combines with J gene TRBJ1-2; 7 nucleotides align to TRBD1. Germline loops: CDR1 SGHTA, CDR2 FQGNSA. This CDR3 comprises 15 residues. The trim removed 0 bases at V and 6 bases at J, leaving 7 bases unmatched. In nucleotides, the CDR3 is TGTGCCAGCAGCTTAGCAGACAGGGAATTAGATGGCTACACCTTC. This codes for CASSLADRELDGYTF.

This chain joins TRBV11-2 and TRBJ2-1; 8 bases are shared with TRBD1. V was pared by 1 base and J by 3 bases, with 2 bases of the junction left unmatched. The CDR3 sequence is 15 residues long. In germline, CDR1 is SGHAT, CDR2 FQNNGV. The CDR3 sequence: CASSLGGQDYNEQFF. DNA for the CDR3: TGTGCCAGCAGCTTAGGGGGACAGGACTACAATGAGCAGTTCTTC.

The J gene is TRBJ1-4, the V gene TRBV3-1 (or the pseudogene TRBV3-2), with 9 bases that match TRBD1. The CDR3 is 13 amino acids. V lost 4 bases, J lost 7 bases, and 1 base stayed unmatched. Germline V gives CDR1 LGHDT, CDR2 YNNKEL (reference sequence). The CDR3 spells CASSPDRGEKLFF. The CDR3 region has the DNA TGTGCCAGCAGCCCGGACAGGGGTGAAAAACTGTTTTTT.

V usage is TRBV5-6 and J usage is TRBJ2-1, with D hard to call. Trimming pared 0 bases from V and 0 bases from J, leaving 7 bases between. Germline loops: CDR1 SGHDT, CDR2 YYEEEE. The CDR3 runs 15 residues. The CDR3 DNA follows: TGTGCCAGCAGCTTGGAGCCGAGCTCCTACAATGAGCAGTTCTTC. Its protein product is CASSLEPSSYNEQFF.

This chain links TRBV3-1 (or the pseudogene TRBV3-2) with TRBJ1-6, with D perhaps TRBD1 (6 bases). Germline CDR1 reads LGHDT; CDR2 reads YNNKEL (reference sequence). V gave up 5 bases and J gave up 3 bases, with 26 bases separating them. The CDR3 extends over 20 amino acids. The CDR3, as DNA: TGTGCCAGCAGCGTCACAGGGTCCCAGGGATCCGCTCACTATAATTCACCCCTCCACTTT. This encodes CASSVTGSQGSAHYNSPLHF.

This clone was recorded once. The gene calls are TRBV4-1 and TRBJ1-2; 8 nucleotides line up with TRBD1. Germline CDR1 MGHRA, CDR2 YSYEKL. The CDR3 has 16 residues. Trimming removed 0 bases from V and 6 bases from J; junction bases left unmatched: 9. CDR3 in DNA: TGCGCCAGCAGCCAAGAAAGGAGCAGGGGGCGGAATGGCTACACCTTC. This sequence encodes CASSQERSRGRNGYTF.

The chain combines TRBV3-1 (or the pseudogene TRBV3-2) with TRBJ1-4, with unresolved D. Germline V gene sequence: CDR1 LGHDT, CDR2 YNNKEL (reference sequence). The CDR3 sequence is 14 residues long. V was shortened by 0 bases and J by 3 bases, with 5 bases between the two germline ends. The CDR3 sequence is CASSQDFANEKLFF. In nucleotides, the CDR3 is TGTGCCAGCAGCCAAGACTTTGCTAATGAAAAACTGTTTTTT.